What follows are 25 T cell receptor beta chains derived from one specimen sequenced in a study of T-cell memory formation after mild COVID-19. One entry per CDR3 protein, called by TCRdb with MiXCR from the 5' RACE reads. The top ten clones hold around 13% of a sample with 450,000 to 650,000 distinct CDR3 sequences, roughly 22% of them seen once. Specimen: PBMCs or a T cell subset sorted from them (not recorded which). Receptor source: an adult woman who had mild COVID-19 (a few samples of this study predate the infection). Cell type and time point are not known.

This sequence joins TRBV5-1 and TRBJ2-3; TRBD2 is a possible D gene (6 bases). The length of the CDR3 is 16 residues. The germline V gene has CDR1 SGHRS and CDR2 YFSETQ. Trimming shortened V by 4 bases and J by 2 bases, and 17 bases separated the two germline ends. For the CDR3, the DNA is TGCGCCAGCAGCCTGACCGGGACTTACATCACAGATACGCAGTATTTT. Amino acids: CASSLTGTYITDTQYF.

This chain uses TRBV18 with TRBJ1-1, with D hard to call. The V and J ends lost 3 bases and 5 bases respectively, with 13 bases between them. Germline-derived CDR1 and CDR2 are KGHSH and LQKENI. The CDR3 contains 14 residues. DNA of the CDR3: TGTGCCAGCTCACCTACACTCTCGGGTACTGAAGCTTTCTTT. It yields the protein CASSPTLSGTEAFF. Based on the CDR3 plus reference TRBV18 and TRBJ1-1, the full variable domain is NAGVMQNPRHLVRRRGQEARLRCSPMKGHSHVYWYRQLPEEGLKFMVYLQKENIIDESGMPKERFSAEFPKEGPSILRIQQVVRGDSAAYFCASSPTLSGTEAFFGQGTRLTVV.

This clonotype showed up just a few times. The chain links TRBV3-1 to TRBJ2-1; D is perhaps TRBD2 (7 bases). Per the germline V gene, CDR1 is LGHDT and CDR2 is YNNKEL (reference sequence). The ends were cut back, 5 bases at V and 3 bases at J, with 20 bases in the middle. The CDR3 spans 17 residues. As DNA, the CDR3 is TGTGCCAGCAGCGATCCCGGCGGGGGCATTTACTACAATGAGCAGTTCTTC. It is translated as CASSDPGGGIYYNEQFF.

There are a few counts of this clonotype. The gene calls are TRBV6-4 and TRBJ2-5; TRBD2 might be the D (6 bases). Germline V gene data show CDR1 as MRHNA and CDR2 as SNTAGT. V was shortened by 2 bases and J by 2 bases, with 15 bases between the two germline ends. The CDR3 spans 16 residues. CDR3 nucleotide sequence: TGTGCCAGCAGTGACCCCCATCGGGAGCCTCAAGAGACCCAGTACTTC. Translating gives CASSDPHREPQETQYF.

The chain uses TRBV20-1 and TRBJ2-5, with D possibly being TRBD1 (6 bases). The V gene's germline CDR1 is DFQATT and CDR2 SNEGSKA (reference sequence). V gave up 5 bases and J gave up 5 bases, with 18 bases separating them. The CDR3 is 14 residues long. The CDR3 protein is CSAPPNTGWETQYF. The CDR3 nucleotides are TGCAGTGCTCCCCCCAATACAGGGTGGGAGACCCAGTACTTC.

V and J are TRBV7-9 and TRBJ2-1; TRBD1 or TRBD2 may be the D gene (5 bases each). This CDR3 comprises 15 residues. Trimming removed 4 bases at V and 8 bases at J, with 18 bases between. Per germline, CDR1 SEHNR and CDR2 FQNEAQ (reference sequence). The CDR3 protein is CASSYRDPRGDEQFF. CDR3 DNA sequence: TGTGCCAGCAGCTACCGGGACCCTCGGGGTGATGAGCAGTTCTTC.

In nucleotides, the CDR3 is TGTGCCAGCTATACCCTGAGTGGGAACACCATATATTTT. This encodes CASYTLSGNTIYF. The chain employs TRBV2 and TRBJ1-3; D is undetermined. CDR3 length: 13 residues. The ends were cut back, 8 bases at V and 7 bases at J, with 15 bases in the middle. The germline V gene encodes CDR1 SNHLY and CDR2 FYNNEI.

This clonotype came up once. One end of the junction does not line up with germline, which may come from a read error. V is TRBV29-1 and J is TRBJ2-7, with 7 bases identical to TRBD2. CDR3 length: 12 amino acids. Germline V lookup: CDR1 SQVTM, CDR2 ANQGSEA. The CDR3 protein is CSVEDAGVEQYF. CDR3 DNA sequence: TGCAGCGTGGAAGACGCGGGGGTCGAGCAGTACTTC.

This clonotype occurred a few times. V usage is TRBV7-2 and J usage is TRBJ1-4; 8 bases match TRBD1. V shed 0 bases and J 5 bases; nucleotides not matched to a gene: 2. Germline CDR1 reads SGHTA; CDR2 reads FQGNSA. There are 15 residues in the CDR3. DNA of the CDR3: TGTGCCAGCAGCTTAGCGGACAGGGCGAATGAAAAACTGTTTTTT. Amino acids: CASSLADRANEKLFF.

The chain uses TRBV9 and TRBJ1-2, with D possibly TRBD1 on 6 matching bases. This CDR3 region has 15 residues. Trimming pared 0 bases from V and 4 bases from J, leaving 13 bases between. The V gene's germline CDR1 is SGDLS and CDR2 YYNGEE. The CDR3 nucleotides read TGTGCCAGCAGCGTAGGACAGGCTCCGACCTATGGCTACACCTTC. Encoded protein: CASSVGQAPTYGYTF.

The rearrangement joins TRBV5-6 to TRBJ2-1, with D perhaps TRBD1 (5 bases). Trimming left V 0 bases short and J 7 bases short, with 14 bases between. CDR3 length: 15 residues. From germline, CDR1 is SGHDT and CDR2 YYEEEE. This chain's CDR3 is CASSLEGYSRNEQFF. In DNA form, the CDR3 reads TGTGCCAGCAGCTTGGAGGGGTATTCTCGTAATGAGCAGTTCTTC.

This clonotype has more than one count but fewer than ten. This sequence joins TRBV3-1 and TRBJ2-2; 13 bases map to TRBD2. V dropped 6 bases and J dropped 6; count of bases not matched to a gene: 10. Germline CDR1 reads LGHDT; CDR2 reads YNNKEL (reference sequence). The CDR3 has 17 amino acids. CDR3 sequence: CASRGTSGGASAGELFF. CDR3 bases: TGTGCCAGCAGGGGAACTAGCGGGGGGGCGTCGGCCGGGGAGCTGTTTTTT.

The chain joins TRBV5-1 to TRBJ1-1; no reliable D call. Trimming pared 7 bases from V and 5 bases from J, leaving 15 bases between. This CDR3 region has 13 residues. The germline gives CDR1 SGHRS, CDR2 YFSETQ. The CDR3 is CASGRRYKTEAFF. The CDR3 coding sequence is TGCGCCAGCGGTCGGCGATATAAGACTGAAGCTTTCTTT.

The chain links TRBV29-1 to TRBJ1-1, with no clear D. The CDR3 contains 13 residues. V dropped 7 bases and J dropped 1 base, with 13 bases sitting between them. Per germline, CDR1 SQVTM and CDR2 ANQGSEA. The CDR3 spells CSALRAENTEAFF. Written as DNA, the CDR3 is TGCAGCGCCCTAAGGGCGGAGAACACTGAAGCTTTCTTT.

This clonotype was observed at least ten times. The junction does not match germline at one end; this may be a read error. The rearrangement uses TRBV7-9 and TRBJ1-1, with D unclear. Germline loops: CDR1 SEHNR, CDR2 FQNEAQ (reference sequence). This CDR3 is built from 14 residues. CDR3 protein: CASSVATVNTEAFF. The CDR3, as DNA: TGTGCCAGCAGCGTAGCCACAGTGAACACTGAAGCTTTCTTT.

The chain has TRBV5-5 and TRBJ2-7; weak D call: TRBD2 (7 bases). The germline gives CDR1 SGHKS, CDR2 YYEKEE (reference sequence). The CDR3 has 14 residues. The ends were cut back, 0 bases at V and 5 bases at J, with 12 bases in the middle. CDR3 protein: CASSLGGGYDEQYF. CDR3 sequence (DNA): TGTGCCAGCAGCTTGGGCGGGGGCTACGACGAGCAGTACTTC.

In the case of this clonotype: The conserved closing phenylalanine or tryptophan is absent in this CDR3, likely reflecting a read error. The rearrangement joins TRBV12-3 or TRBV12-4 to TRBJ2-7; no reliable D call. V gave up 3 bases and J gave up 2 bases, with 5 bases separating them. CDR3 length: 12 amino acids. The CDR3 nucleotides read TGTGCCAGCAGTTTCGGAGCCTACGAGCAGTACTTA. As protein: CASSFGAYEQYL.

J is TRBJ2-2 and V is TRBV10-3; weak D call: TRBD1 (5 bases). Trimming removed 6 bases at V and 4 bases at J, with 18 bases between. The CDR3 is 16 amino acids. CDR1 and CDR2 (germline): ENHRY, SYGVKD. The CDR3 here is CAISPMERTGTGELFF. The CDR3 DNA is TGTGCCATCAGCCCTATGGAGCGTACAGGCACCGGGGAGCTGTTTTTT.

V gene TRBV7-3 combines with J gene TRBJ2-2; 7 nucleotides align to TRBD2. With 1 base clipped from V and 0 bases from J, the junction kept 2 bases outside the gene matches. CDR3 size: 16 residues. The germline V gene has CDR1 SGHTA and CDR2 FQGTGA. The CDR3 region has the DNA TGTGCCAGCAGCTTAAAGGCGGGAGCGAACACCGGGGAGCTGTTTTTT. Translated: CASSLKAGANTGELFF.

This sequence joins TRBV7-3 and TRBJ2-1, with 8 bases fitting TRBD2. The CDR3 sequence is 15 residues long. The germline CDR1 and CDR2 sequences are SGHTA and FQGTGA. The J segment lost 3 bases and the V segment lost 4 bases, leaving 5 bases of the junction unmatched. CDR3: CASSSLLADYNEQFF. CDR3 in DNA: TGTGCCAGCAGCTCCCTACTAGCGGACTACAATGAGCAGTTCTTC.

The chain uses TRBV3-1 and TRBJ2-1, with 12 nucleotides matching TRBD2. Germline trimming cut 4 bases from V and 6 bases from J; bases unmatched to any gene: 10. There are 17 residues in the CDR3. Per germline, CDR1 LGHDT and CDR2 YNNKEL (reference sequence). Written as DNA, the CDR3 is TGTGCCAGCAGCCCACTAGCCTTACTAGCGGGGGGCAATGAGCAGTTCTTC. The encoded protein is CASSPLALLAGGNEQFF.

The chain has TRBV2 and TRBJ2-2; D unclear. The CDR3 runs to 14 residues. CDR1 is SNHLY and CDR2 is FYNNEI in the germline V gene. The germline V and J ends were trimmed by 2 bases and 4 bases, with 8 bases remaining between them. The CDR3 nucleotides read TGTGCCAGCAGTGAAAGGAGAGGCACCGGGGAGCTGTTTTTT. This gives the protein CASSERRGTGELFF.

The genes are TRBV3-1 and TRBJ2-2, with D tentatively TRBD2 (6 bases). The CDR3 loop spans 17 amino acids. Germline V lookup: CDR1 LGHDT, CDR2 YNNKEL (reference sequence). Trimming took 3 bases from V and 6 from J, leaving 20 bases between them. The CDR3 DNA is TGTGCCAGCAGCCAGAGAGTCCGGGGGTCCCGGTCCGGGGAGCTGTTTTTT. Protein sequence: CASSQRVRGSRSGELFF.

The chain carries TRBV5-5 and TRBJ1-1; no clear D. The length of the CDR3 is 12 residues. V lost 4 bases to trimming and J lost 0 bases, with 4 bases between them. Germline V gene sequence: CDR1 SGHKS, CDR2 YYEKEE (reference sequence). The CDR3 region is CASSGVNTEAFF. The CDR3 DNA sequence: TGTGCCAGCAGCGGCGTGAACACTGAAGCTTTCTTT.

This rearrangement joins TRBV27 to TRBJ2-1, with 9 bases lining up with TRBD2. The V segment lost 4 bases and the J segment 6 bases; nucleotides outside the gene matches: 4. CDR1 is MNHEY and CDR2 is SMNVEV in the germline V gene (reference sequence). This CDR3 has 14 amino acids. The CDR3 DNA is TGTGCCAGCAGTTCCGGGACTAGCCTCAATGAGCAGTTCTTC. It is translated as CASSSGTSLNEQFF.